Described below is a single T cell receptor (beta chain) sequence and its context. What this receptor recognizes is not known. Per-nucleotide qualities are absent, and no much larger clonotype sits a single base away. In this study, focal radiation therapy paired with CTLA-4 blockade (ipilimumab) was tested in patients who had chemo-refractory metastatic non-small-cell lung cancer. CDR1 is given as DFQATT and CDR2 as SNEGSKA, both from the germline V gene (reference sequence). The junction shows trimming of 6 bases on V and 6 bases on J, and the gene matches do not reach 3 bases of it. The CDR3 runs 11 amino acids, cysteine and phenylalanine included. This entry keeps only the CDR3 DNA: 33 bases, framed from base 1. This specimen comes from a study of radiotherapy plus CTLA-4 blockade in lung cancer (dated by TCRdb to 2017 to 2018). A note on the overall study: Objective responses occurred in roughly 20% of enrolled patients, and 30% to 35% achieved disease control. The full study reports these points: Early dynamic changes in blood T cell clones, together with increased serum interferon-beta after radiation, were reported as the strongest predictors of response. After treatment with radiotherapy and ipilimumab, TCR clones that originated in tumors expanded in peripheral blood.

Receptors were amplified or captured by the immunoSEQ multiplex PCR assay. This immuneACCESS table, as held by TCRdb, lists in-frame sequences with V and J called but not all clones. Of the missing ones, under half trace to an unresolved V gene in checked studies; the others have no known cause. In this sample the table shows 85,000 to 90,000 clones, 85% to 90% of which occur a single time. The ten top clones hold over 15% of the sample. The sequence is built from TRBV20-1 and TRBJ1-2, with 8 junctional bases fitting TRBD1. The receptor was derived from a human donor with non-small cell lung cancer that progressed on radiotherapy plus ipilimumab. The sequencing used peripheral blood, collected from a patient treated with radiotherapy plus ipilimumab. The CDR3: CSAQDRDGYTF. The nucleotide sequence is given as TGCAGTGCCCAGGACAGGGATGGCTACACCTTC.